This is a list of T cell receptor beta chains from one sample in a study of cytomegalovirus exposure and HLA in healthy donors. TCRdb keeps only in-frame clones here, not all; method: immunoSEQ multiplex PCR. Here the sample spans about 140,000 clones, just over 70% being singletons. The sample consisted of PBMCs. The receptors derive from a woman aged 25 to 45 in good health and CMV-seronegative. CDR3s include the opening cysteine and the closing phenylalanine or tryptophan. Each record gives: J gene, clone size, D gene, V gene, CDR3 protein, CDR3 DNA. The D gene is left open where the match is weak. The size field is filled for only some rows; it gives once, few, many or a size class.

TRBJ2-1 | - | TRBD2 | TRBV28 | CASRDRGVQFF | TGTGCCAGCAGGGACCGGGGGGTGCAGTTCTTC
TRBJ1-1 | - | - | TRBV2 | CASNMNTEAFF | TGTGCCAGCAACATGAACACTGAAGCTTTCTTT
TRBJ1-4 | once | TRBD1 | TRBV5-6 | CASSRRGLTEKLFF | TGTGCCAGCAGCCGGAGGGGGCTAACCGAAAAACTGTTTTTT
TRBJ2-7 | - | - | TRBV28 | CASSPAGLASYEQYF | TGTGCCAGCAGTCCAGCGGGCCTCGCCTCCTACGAGCAGTACTTC
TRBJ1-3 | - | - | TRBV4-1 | CASSPRSGNTIYF | TGCGCCAGCAGCCCCCGCTCTGGAAACACCATATATTTT
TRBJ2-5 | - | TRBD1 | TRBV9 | CASSAGQGGETQYF | TGTGCCAGCAGCGCGGGACAGGGAGGGGAGACCCAGTACTTC
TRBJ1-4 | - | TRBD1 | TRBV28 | CASSLFLGGNEKLFF | TGTGCCAGCAGTTTATTTTTAGGGGGCAATGAAAAACTGTTTTTT
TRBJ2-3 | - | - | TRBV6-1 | CASRSFTDTQYF | TGTGCCAGCAGATCATTCACAGATACGCAGTATTTT
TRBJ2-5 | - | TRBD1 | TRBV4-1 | CASSQEGGGGQGARETQYF | TGCGCCAGCAGCCAAGAAGGTGGAGGGGGCCAGGGGGCGCGGGAGACCCAGTACTTC
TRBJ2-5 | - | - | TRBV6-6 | CASSYSNPRVGETQYF | TGTGCCAGCAGTTACTCGAATCCGAGGGTAGGAGAGACCCAGTACTTC
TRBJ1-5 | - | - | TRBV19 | CASSPPRRGRDQPQHF | TGTGCCAGTAGTCCACCGCGTCGGGGGAGGGATCAGCCCCAGCATTTT
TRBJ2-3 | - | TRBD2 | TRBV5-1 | CASSVGEREGMDTQYF | TGCGCCAGCAGCGTAGGCGAGCGGGAGGGCATGGATACGCAGTATTTT
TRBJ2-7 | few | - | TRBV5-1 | CASSPTGYEQYF | TGCGCCAGCAGCCCCACCGGGTACGAGCAGTACTTC
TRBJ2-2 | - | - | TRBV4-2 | CASSLDSRSTGELFF | TGTGCCAGCAGCCTTGACTCGCGGTCCACCGGGGAGCTGTTTTTT
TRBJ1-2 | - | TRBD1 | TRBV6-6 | CASSPGQASYGYTF | TGTGCCAGCAGCCCGGGACAGGCGTCCTATGGCTACACCTTC
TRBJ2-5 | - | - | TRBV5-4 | CASSLGRGETQYF | TGTGCCAGCAGCTTAGGCAGGGGAGAGACCCAGTACTTC
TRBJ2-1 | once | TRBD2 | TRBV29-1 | CSVKRGGPGEQFF | TGCAGCGTCAAGCGGGGGGGCCCGGGTGAGCAGTTCTTC
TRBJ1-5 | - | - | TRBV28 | CASNSMDQPQHF | TGTGCCAGCAACTCCATGGATCAGCCCCAGCATTTT
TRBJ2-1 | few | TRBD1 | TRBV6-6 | CASSHTGGREFF | TGTGCCAGCAGTCACACAGGGGGGCGCGAATTCTTC
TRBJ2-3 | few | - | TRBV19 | CASSRSRSGPDTQYF | TGTGCCAGTAGTAGGTCTCGGTCAGGCCCAGATACGCAGTATTTT
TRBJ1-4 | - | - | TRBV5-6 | CASSFRDHEKLFF | TGTGCCAGCAGCTTCCGGGATCATGAAAAACTGTTTTTT
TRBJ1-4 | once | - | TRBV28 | CASTTGTRGEKLFF | TGTGCCAGCACCACCGGGACAAGAGGTGAAAAACTGTTTTTT
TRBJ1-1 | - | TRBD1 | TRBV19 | CASTGQGFDFWSNAEAFF | TGTGCCAGCACGGGACAGGGGTTTGATTTTTGGTCAAACGCTGAAGCTTTCTTT
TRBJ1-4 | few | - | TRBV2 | CASSGTAGNEKLFF | TGTGCCAGCAGTGGAACAGCCGGTAATGAAAAACTGTTTTTT
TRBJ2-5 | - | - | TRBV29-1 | CSVEAIQETQYF | TGCAGCGTTGAGGCCATACAAGAGACCCAGTACTTC
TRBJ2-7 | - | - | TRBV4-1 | CASSLAPSYEQYF | TGCGCCAGCAGCCTAGCGCCGTCCTACGAGCAGTACTTC
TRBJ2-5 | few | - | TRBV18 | CASSPSGKETQYF | TGTGCCAGCTCACCATCAGGGAAAGAGACCCAGTACTTC
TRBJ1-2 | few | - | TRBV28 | CASSLSQAGGYTF | TGTGCCAGCAGTCTTTCCCAGGCGGGTGGCTACACCTTC
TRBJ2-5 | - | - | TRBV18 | CASSPISGWETQYF | TGTGCCAGCTCACCAATTTCAGGGTGGGAGACCCAGTACTTC
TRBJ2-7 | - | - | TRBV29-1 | CSYRDSRGGYEQYF | TGCAGCTACCGGGACAGTAGGGGAGGTTACGAGCAGTACTTC
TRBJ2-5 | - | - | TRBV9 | CASSVADLRQETQYF | TGTGCCAGCAGCGTAGCGGACTTACGCCAAGAGACCCAGTACTTC
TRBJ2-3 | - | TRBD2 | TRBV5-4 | CASSLAPAGGLDTQYF | TGTGCCAGCAGCTTGGCCCCAGCGGGGGGGCTAGATACGCAGTATTTT
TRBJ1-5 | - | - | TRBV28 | CASSLSGQPQHF | TGTGCCAGCAGTTTATCCGGTCAGCCCCAGCATTTT
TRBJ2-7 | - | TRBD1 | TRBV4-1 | CASSQESFVQGAFYEQYF | TGCGCCAGCAGCCAAGAGTCATTTGTCCAGGGGGCCTTCTACGAGCAGTACTTC
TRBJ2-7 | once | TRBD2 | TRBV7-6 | CASSQGLADSLPQHF | TGTGCCAGCAGCCAGGGACTAGCGGATTCCCTACCCCAGCACTTC
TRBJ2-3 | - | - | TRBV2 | CASSGDGSLADTQYF | TGTGCCAGCAGTGGGGACGGGAGTCTCGCAGATACGCAGTATTTT
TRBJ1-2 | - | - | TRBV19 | CASSTGDYGYTF | TGTGCCAGTAGTACAGGGGACTATGGCTACACCTTC
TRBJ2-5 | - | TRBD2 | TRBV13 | CASSPRLAGRPHQETQYF | TGTGCCAGCAGCCCGAGACTAGCGGGGCGCCCGCATCAAGAGACCCAGTACTTC
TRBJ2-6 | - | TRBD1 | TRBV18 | CASSPQSVTGLAGANVLTF | TGTGCCAGCTCACCACAGTCTGTGACAGGGTTAGCTGGGGCCAACGTCCTGACTTTC
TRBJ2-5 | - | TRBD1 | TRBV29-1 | CSVEGTVGYQETQYF | TGCAGCGTCGAAGGGACAGTGGGGTACCAAGAGACCCAGTACTTC
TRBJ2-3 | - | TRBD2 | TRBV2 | CASSEEGGLAETDTQYF | TGTGCCAGCAGTGAAGAGGGCGGACTAGCGGAAACAGATACGCAGTATTTT
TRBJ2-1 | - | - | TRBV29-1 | CSVEDPTHRVGEQFF | TGCAGCGTTGAAGATCCCACCCACAGGGTTGGGGAGCAGTTCTTC
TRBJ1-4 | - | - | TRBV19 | CASSIASGATNEKLFF | TGTGCCAGTAGTATTGCATCAGGGGCAACTAATGAAAAACTGTTTTTT
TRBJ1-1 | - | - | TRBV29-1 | CSVRGSAGGMNTEAFF | TGCAGCGTCCGTGGTTCGGCGGGCGGTATGAACACTGAAGCTTTCTTT
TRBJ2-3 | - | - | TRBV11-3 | CASSRGGDTQYF | TGTGCCAGCAGCCGAGGTGGAGATACGCAGTATTTT
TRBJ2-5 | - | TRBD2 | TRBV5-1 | CASTAPLAGGETQYF | TGCGCCAGCACAGCCCCTTTAGCGGGAGGGGAGACCCAGTACTTC
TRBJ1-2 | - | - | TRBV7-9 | CASSLDGHKDTF | TGTGCCAGCAGCCTAGACGGACATAAGGACACCTTC
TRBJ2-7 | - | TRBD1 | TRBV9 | CASSKGQGEQYF | TGTGCCAGCAGCAAGGGACAGGGCGAGCAGTACTTC